The clone carrying this T cell receptor beta chain was observed many times. Its antigen remains unidentified. This specimen belongs to a study of T cell repertoires in cytomegalovirus infection. Overall study: Newly reported HLA-C-restricted and thoroughly characterized HLA-B-restricted CMV epitopes were employed. Matching HLA type and CMV infection were both indicated by public TCR beta signatures. Study results and caveats: The ex vivo response was dominated by HLA-C-restricted CMV-specific TCR beta clonotypes.

The V gene end was trimmed by 3 bases and the J gene end by 2 bases; junction bases not matched to a gene: 8. Germline V gene lookup returns CDR1 SGHTA and CDR2 FQGNSA. There are 17 residues in the CDR3. TCRdb analysed the reads with MiXCR anew, one entry per CDR3 protein. The sample yields some 590,000 distinct CDR3 sequences, about 40% seen once. This TCR derives from a human donor in good health (CMV status not recorded). Some clones in this sample may be carry-over from other donors' samples. This chain connects TRBV7-2 to TRBJ2-3; 10 nucleotides match TRBD2. Source: cultured PBMCs, taken from culture after CMV antigen stimulation. The CDR3 sequence: CASSFRYLAGVTDTQYF. CDR3 sequence (DNA): TGTGCCAGCAGCTTCCGATACCTAGCGGGGGTCACAGATACGCAGTATTTT. Based on the CDR3 plus reference TRBV7-2 and TRBJ2-3, the full variable domain is GAGVSQSPSNKVTEKGKDVELRCDPISGHTALYWYRQSLGQGLEFLIYFQGNSAPDKSGLPSDRFSAERTGGSVSTLTIQRTQQEDSAVYLCASSFRYLAGVTDTQYFGPGTRLTVL.